This entry lists 3 T cell receptor beta chains sequenced from one sample in a study of cytomegalovirus exposure and HLA in healthy donors. Here immunoSEQ multiplex PCR was the method, and the copy in TCRdb shows in-frame clones only, minus some. This table has roughly 330,000 clones, 87% appearing once. The specimen sequenced was PBMCs. The receptors derive from a woman in her twenties or thirties in good health and CMV-seropositive.

V and J are TRBV6-6 and TRBJ2-2; D is uncertain. Germline V CDR1 and CDR2: MNHNY, SVGAGI (reference sequence). The V and J ends lost 8 bases and 8 bases respectively, with 9 bases between them. The CDR3 length is 11 residues. In DNA form, the CDR3 reads TGTGCCAGCTTAGCCAATGGGGAGCTGTTTTTT. Its protein is CASLANGELFF.

To note about this clone: Other DNA sequences in the sample encode the same CDR3. The chain is built from TRBV28 and TRBJ2-3; D remains ambiguous. The CDR3 covers 12 residues. The V gene lost 5 bases and the J gene lost 2 bases, with 5 bases spanning the gap. Germline lookup yields CDR1 MDHEN and CDR2 SYDVKM. CDR3 protein: CASSRSTDTQYF. The CDR3 coding sequence is TGTGCCAGCAGTCGATCCACAGATACGCAGTATTTT.

V is TRBV27 and J is TRBJ2-7; tentative D call: TRBD2 (6 bases). There are 13 residues in the CDR3. V lost 3 bases and J lost 4, with 10 bases in between. Germline V gene data show CDR1 as MNHEY and CDR2 as SMNVEV (reference sequence). The DNA of the CDR3 is TGTGCCAGCAGTTTGGGACTTTTTTACGAGCAGTACTTC. This sequence encodes CASSLGLFYEQYF.